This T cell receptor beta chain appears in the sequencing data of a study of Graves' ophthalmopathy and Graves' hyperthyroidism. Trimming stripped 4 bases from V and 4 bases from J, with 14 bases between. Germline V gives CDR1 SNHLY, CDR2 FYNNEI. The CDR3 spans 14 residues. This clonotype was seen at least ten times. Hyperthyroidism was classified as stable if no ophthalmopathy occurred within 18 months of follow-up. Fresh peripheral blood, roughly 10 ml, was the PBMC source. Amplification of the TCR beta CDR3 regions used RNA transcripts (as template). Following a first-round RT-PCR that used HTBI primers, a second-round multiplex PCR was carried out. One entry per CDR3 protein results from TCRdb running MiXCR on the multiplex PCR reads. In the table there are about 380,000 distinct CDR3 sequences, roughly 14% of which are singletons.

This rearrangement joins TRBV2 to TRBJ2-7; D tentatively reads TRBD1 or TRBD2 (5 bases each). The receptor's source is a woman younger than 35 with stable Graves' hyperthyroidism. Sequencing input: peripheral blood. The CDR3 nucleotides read TGTGCCAGCAGTGCCGGGACGGGTGTTTACGAGCAGTACTTC. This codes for CASSAGTGVYEQYF.